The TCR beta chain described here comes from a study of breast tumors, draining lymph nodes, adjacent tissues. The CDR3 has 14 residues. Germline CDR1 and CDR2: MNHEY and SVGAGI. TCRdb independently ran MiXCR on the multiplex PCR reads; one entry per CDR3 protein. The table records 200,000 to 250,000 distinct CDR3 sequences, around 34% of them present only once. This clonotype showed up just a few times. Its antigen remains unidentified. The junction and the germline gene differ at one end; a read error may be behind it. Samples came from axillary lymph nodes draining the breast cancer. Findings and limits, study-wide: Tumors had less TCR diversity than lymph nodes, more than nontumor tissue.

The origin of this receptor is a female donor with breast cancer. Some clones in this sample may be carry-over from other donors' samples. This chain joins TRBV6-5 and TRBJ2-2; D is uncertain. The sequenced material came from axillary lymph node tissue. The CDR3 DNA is TGTGCCAGCAATTACAGTGGGCTCCCCGGGGAGCTGTTTTTT. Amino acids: CASNYSGLPGELFF.